One sample yielded the 9 T cell receptor beta chains listed below, sequenced in a study of T-cell memory formation after mild COVID-19. TCRdb processed the 5' RACE reads anew with MiXCR; each CDR3 protein has one entry. The data show around 390,000 distinct CDR3 sequences, with roughly 15% seen just once and around a fifth held by the top ten. The sequencing sample was made of PBMCs or a T cell subset sorted from them (not recorded which). Receptor source: a young man who had mild COVID-19 (a few samples of this study predate the infection). Cell type and time point are not known.

This clonotype has more than one count but fewer than ten. The rearrangement links TRBV5-1 to TRBJ1-1; D is unresolved. CDR1 and CDR2 from the germline V gene are SGHRS and YFSETQ. V gave up 4 bases and J gave up 3 bases, with 10 bases separating them. CDR3 length: 13 residues. Written as DNA, the CDR3 is TGCGCCAGCAGCGTTCTAGGCCACACTGAAGCTTTCTTT. It codes for CASSVLGHTEAFF.

Many counts were recorded for this clonotype. The rearrangement links TRBV7-9 to TRBJ1-6, with D possibly matching TRBD1 (6 bases). In germline, CDR1 is SEHNR, CDR2 FQNEAQ (reference sequence). This CDR3 region has 13 residues. Trimming removed 2 bases from V and 11 bases from J, with 10 bases in between. CDR3 protein: CASSLQGNTPLHF. As DNA, the CDR3 is TGTGCCAGCAGCTTACAGGGGAATACACCCCTCCACTTT. Full variable domain (rest looked up from reference TRBV7-9 and TRBJ1-6): DTGVSQNPRHKITKRGQNVTFRCDPISEHNRLYWYRQTLGQGPEFLTYFQNEAQLEKSRLLSDRFSAERPKGSFSTLEIQRTEQGDSAMYLCASSLQGNTPLHFGNGTRLTVT.

The CDR3 here is CASTRQAGFMGNEQFF. The DNA for the CDR3 is TGTGCCAGCACCCGTCAGGCAGGGTTCATGGGAAATGAGCAGTTCTTC. The rearrangement joins TRBV6-2 or TRBV6-3 to TRBJ2-1; D might be TRBD1 (5 bases). There are 16 residues in the CDR3. Germline V gene lookup returns CDR1 MNHEY and CDR2 SVGEGT. Between the trimmed V and J ends, which lost 7 bases and 7 bases, there was a span of 23 bases.

The chain links TRBV10-3 to TRBJ1-5; D is perhaps TRBD1 (6 bases). V lost 3 bases, J lost 6 bases, and 12 bases lay in between. Per germline, CDR1 ENHRY and CDR2 SYGVKD. CDR3 length: 14 amino acids. DNA of the CDR3: TGTGCCATCAGTGATAGCAGGGGCTTTCAGCCCCAGCATTTT. It specifies CAISDSRGFQPQHF.

This sequence joins TRBV10-3 and TRBJ1-1; TRBD1 might be the D (5 bases). V lost 3 bases to trimming and J lost 0 bases, with 20 bases between them. Germline CDR1 and CDR2: ENHRY and SYGVKD. This CDR3 comprises 18 residues. This chain's CDR3 is CAISDQVWGPFMNTEAFF. The CDR3, as DNA: TGTGCCATCAGTGATCAGGTCTGGGGCCCCTTCATGAACACTGAAGCTTTCTTT.

This clonotype was counted only a few times. This chain joins TRBV11-1 and TRBJ1-3; unclear D gene. Germline CDR1 and CDR2: SGHAT and FQDESV (reference sequence). CDR3 length equals 13 residues. Trimming stripped 5 bases from V and 4 bases from J, with 9 bases between. This chain's CDR3 is CASSATTGNTIYF. CDR3 DNA sequence: TGTGCCAGCAGCGCAACCACAGGAAACACCATATATTTT.

There are a few counts of this clonotype. The rearrangement uses TRBV18 and TRBJ2-7; D perhaps matches TRBD1 (6 bases). The germline CDR1 and CDR2 sequences are KGHSH and LQKENI. There are 13 residues in the CDR3. The V end was cut by 0 bases, the J end by 9 bases, with 12 bases between. The DNA of the CDR3 is TGTGCCAGCTCACCACCCGCAGGGGCAGTGCAGTACTTC. It specifies CASSPPAGAVQYF.

This clonotype was detected only a few times. DNA for the CDR3: TGCGCCAGCAGCCAAGTCGGACTAGCCCCAGATACGCAGTATTTT. Protein product: CASSQVGLAPDTQYF. V gene TRBV4-3 combines with J gene TRBJ2-3; 8 bases are a match to TRBD2. After removal of 1 base from V and 4 bases from J, the junction contained 4 bases not matched to a gene. CDR1 is LGHNA and CDR2 is YSLEER in the germline V gene. CDR3 length: 15 residues.

Remarks on this clonotype: One end of the junction does not line up with germline, which may come from a read error. CDR3 nucleotide sequence: TGTGCTAGCAGCCGGACTAGCGGGACAATGGGCACGCAGTATTTT. Protein: CASSRTSGTMGTQYF. V and J are TRBV7-7 and TRBJ2-3; 12 bases are a match to TRBD2. The CDR3 has 15 amino acids. Germline V gene data show CDR1 as SSHAT and CDR2 as FNYEAQ (reference sequence).